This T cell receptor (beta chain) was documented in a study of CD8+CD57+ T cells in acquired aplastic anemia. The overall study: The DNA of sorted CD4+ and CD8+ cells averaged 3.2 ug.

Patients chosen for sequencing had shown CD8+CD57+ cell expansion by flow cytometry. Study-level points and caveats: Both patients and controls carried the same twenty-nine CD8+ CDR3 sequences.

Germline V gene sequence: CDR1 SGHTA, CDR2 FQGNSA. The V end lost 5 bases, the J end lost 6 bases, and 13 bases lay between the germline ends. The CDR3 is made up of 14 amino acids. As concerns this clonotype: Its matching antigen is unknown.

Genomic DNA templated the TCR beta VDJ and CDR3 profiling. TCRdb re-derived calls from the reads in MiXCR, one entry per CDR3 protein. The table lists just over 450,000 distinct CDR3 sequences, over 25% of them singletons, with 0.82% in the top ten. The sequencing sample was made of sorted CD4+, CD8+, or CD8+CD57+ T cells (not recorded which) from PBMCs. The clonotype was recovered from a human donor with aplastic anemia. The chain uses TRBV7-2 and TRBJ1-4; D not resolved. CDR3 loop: CASSPGRTYEKLFF. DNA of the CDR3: TGTGCCAGCAGCCCCGGACGGACGTATGAAAAACTGTTTTTT. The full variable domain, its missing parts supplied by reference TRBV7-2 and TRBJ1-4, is GAGVSQSPSNKVTEKGKDVELRCDPISGHTALYWYRQSLGQGLEFLIYFQGNSAPDKSGLPSDRFSAERTGGSVSTLTIQRTQQEDSAVYLCASSPGRTYEKLFFGSGTQLSVL.